This passage covers 16 T cell receptor beta chains from one sample sequenced in a study of CD8+CD57+ T cells in acquired aplastic anemia. CDR3 and TCR beta VDJ profiling relied on genomic DNA as the template. One entry per CDR3 protein, called by TCRdb with MiXCR from the reads. The sample shows some 200,000 distinct CDR3 sequences, approximately 35% of them seen only once. The sequencing sample was made of sorted CD4+, CD8+, or CD8+CD57+ T cells (not recorded which) from PBMCs. These receptors originate from a human donor in good health, serving as a control.

This clonotype was recorded many times. The chain recombines TRBV7-9 with TRBJ1-2; D uncertain. In germline, CDR1 is SEHNR, CDR2 FQNEAQ (reference sequence). V shed 1 base and J shed 6 bases, with 15 bases lying between them. This CDR3 region has 15 residues. The DNA for the CDR3 is TGTGCCAGCAGCTTAGATCGCCCCGGAGGGAATGGCTACACCTTC. This translates into CASSLDRPGGNGYTF.

The chain joins TRBV18 to TRBJ2-1; tentative D call: TRBD1 (5 bases). The CDR3 has 13 amino acids. V lost 2 bases and J lost 6, with 8 bases in between. Germline CDR1 and CDR2: KGHSH and LQKENI. The CDR3 DNA is TGTGCCAGCTCACCAAGACAGTTCAATGAGCAGTTCTTC. Translated, it gives CASSPRQFNEQFF. Full variable domain (outside the CDR3, taken from reference TRBV18 and TRBJ2-1): NAGVMQNPRHLVRRRGQEARLRCSPMKGHSHVYWYRQLPEEGLKFMVYLQKENIIDESGMPKERFSAEFPKEGPSILRIQQVVRGDSAAYFCASSPRQFNEQFFGPGTRLTVL.

This clonotype was picked up many times. The rearrangement joins TRBV7-8 to TRBJ2-7; D is unclear. Germline CDR1 and CDR2: SGHVS and FQNEAQ. Trimming stripped 4 bases from V and 2 bases from J, with 15 bases between. The CDR3 has 15 amino acids. CDR3 nucleotide sequence: TGTGCCAGCAGCTCCCGGTTCTCGCCGGCCTACGAGCAGTACTTC. This sequence encodes CASSSRFSPAYEQYF.

This clonotype was picked up many times. The chain combines TRBV10-3 with TRBJ2-1, with D perhaps TRBD1 (6 bases). Per germline, CDR1 ENHRY and CDR2 SYGVKD. V lost 0 bases and J 10 bases, leaving 13 bases between the germline ends. This CDR3 has 14 residues. The CDR3 DNA sequence: TGTGCCATCAGTGAGTCATCCCGGCAGGGGGAGCAGTTCTTC. This translates into CAISESSRQGEQFF.

This chain uses TRBV11-1 with TRBJ2-1; D tentatively reads TRBD1 or TRBD2 (5 bases each). With 6 bases removed from V and 1 base from J, the gap between germline ends came to 10 bases. Germline V CDR1 and CDR2: SGHAT, FQDESV (reference sequence). The CDR3 spans 14 residues. CDR3 sequence (DNA): TGTGCCAGCAGGTGGGGGATGTCCTACAATGAGCAGTTCTTC. It encodes CASRWGMSYNEQFF.

This clonotype was picked up a small number of times. Because it lacks the conserved phenylalanine or tryptophan at the end, this CDR3 is likely a read error. The chain is built from TRBV27 and TRBJ1-6; a possible D gene is TRBD1 (5 bases). The CDR3 spans 14 residues. Trimming stripped 6 bases from V and 10 bases from J, with 16 bases between. Germline CDR1 MNHEY, CDR2 SMNVEV (reference sequence). As DNA, the CDR3 is TGTGCCAGCAGAATAGTAACAGGAGACTCACCCCTCCACCTT. Translation gives CASRIVTGDSPLHL.

This chain links TRBV18 with TRBJ1-2; D not certain. Germline assignment: CDR1 KGHSH and CDR2 LQKENI. V shed 6 bases and J shed 8 bases, with 13 bases lying between them. This CDR3 is built from 12 residues. The DNA for the CDR3 is TGTGCCAGCTCTCGTGAGGGTAGCGGCTACACCTTC. It encodes CASSREGSGYTF.

About this clonotype itself: Relative to the germline gene, one junction end is altered; a read error may explain this. The chain links TRBV11-2 to TRBJ2-1, with D tentatively TRBD1 (6 bases). Germline V CDR1 and CDR2: SGHAT, FQNNGV. The CDR3 spans 14 residues. Here the CDR3 DNA reads TGTGCCAGCAGCCCCGGACAGCTTAGCAATAAGCAGTTCTTC. It codes for CASSPGQLSNKQFF.

In regard to this clonotype: As the CDR3 is not closed by the conserved phenylalanine or tryptophan, this likely results from a read error. This rearrangement joins TRBV5-1 to TRBJ2-2; tentatively, D is TRBD1 (6 bases). Trimming removed 1 base from V and 6 bases from J, with 10 bases in between. Germline values: CDR1 SGHRS, CDR2 YFSETQ. The CDR3 is 14 amino acids. CDR3 DNA: TGCGCCAGCAGCTTGACAGGGTTGTCCGGGGAGCTGTTTCTT. It yields the protein CASSLTGLSGELFL.

This sequence joins TRBV24-1 and TRBJ1-2, with TRBD1 matching 8 bases. The CDR3 runs 14 residues. Looked up from germline, CDR1 is KGHDR and CDR2 is SFDVKD. The ends lost 3 bases at V and 5 bases at J; junction bases unmatched: 4. CDR3 nucleotides: TGTGCCACCAGTGATACCGGGACAGGATATGGCTACACCTTC. Residues: CATSDTGTGYGYTF.

At least ten counts were recorded for this clonotype. The genes are TRBV2 and TRBJ1-3, with D uncertain. Trimming cost V 0 bases and J 9 bases, with 3 bases left between them. In germline, CDR1 is SNHLY, CDR2 FYNNEI. The CDR3 extends over 11 amino acids. CDR3 protein: CASSEAGTIYF. The CDR3 coding sequence is TGTGCCAGCAGTGAAGCGGGCACCATATATTTT.

This clonotype turned up a few times. CDR3 sequence (DNA): TGTGCCAGCAGCTCCACGACTAGCGGGGCTTTTTCGGGTACGCAGTATTTT. It is translated as CASSSTTSGAFSGTQYF. This chain joins TRBV7-3 and TRBJ2-3; 11 nucleotides match TRBD2. CDR1 and CDR2 (germline): SGHTA, FQGTGA. Trimming cost V 4 bases and J 8 bases; bases outside gene matches: 14. The CDR3 loop spans 17 amino acids. Full variable domain (outside the CDR3, taken from reference TRBV7-3 and TRBJ2-3): GAGVSQTPSNKVTEKGKYVELRCDPISGHTALYWYRQSLGQGPEFLIYFQGTGAADDSGLPNDRFFAVRPEGSVSTLKIQRTERGDSAVYLCASSSTTSGAFSGTQYFGPGTRLTVL.

Details on this clonotype: Sequence at one end of the junction differs from germline and may be a read error. The V gene is TRBV2, the J gene TRBJ2-7, with D tentatively TRBD1 (6 bases). The V gene's germline CDR1 is SNHLY and CDR2 FYNNEI. This CDR3 has 19 residues. Here the CDR3 DNA reads TGTGCCGGCAGTGAAGCGCCCTCGGTACTCAGGGGACATACCTACGAGCAGTACTTC. As protein: CAGSEAPSVLRGHTYEQYF. Complete variable domain (other parts from reference TRBV2 and TRBJ2-7): EPEVTQTPSHQVTQMGQEVILRCVPISNHLYFYWYRQILGQKVEFLVSFYNNEISEKSEIFDDQFSVERPDGSNFTLKIRSTKLEDSAMYFCAGSEAPSVLRGHTYEQYFGPGTRLTVT.

This clonotype was counted a few times. The junction departs from germline at one end; a sequencing error may be responsible. The chain uses TRBV4-2 and TRBJ1-1; 8 bases line up with TRBD1. From germline, CDR1 is LGHNA and CDR2 YNFKEQ. This CDR3 comprises 14 residues. In DNA, the CDR3 is TGTGCCAGCATCCAAAACACAGGGGGCACTGAAGCTTTCTTT. Amino acid sequence: CASIQNTGGTEAFF.

This clonotype was seen more than once but under ten times. CDR3 amino acids: CASSRVRGYPSYEQYF. CDR3 DNA: TGCGCCAGCAGCCGCGTTCGAGGGTATCCCTCCTACGAGCAGTACTTC. V and J are TRBV5-1 and TRBJ2-7, with D possibly TRBD2 on 5 matching bases. The germline V gene has CDR1 SGHRS and CDR2 YFSETQ. This CDR3 contains 16 residues. V lost 4 bases to trimming and J lost 0 bases, with 17 bases between them.

This clonotype occurred many times. The CDR3 is CAIGTSGLTDTQYF. The CDR3 nucleotides read TGTGCCATAGGGACTAGCGGGCTCACAGATACGCAGTATTTT. The chain carries TRBV10-3 and TRBJ2-3; 12 nucleotides line up with TRBD2. This CDR3 has 14 amino acids. The germline V gene encodes CDR1 ENHRY and CDR2 SYGVKD. V was clipped by 9 bases and J by 2 bases; unmatched bases: 3.